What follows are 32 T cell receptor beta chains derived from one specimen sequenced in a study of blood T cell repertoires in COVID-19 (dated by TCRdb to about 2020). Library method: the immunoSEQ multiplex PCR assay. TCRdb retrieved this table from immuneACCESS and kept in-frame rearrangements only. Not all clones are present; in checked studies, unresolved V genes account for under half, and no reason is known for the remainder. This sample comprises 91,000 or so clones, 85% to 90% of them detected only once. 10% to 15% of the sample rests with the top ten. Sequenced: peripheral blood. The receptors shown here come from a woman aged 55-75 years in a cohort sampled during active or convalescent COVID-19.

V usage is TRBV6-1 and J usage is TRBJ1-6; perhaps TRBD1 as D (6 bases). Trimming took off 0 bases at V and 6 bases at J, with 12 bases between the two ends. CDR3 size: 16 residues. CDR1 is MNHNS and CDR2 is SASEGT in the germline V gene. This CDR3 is CASSEARYRANSPLHF. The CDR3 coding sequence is TGTGCCAGCAGTGAAGCGAGGTACAGGGCTAATTCACCCCTCCACTTT.

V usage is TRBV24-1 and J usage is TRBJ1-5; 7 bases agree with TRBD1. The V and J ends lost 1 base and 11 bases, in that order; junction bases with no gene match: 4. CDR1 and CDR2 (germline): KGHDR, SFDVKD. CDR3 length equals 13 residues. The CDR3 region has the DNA TGTGCCACCAGTGATTTATCAGACAGGGCCCAGCATTTT. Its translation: CATSDLSDRAQHF.

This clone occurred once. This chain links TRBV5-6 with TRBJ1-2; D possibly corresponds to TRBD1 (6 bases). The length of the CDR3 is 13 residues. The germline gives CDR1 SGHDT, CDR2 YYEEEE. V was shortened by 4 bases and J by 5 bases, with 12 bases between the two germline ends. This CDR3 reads CASSPTGMYGYTF. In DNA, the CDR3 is TGTGCCAGCAGCCCCACAGGGATGTATGGCTACACCTTC.

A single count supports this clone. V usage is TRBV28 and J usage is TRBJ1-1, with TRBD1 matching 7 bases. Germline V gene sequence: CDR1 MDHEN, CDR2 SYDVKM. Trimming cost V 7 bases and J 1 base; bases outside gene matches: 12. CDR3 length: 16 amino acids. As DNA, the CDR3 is TGTGCCAGCACCCCAAGTCCGGGGACAGAGAACACTGAAGCTTTCTTT. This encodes CASTPSPGTENTEAFF.

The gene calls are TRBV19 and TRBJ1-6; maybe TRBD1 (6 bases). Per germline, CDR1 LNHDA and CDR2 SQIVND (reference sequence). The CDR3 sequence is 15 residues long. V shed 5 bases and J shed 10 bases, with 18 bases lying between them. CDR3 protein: CASSDLLQGNSPLHF. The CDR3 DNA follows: TGTGCCAGTAGTGACCTTCTACAGGGCAACTCACCCCTCCACTTT.

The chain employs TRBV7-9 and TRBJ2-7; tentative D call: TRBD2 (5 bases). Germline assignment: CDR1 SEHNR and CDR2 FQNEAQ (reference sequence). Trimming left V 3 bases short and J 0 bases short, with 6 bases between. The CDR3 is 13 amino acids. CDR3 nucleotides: TGTGCCAGCAGCTTCCGGGGCTCCTACGAGCAGTACTTC. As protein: CASSFRGSYEQYF.

The CDR3 is CASSLVDISTDTQYF. The CDR3 DNA reads TGTGCCAGCAGCTTGGTCGACATTTCCACAGATACGCAGTATTTT. J is TRBJ2-3 and V is TRBV5-4; the D is unclear. The V gene lost 0 bases and the J gene lost 2 bases, with 10 bases spanning the gap. Germline values: CDR1 SGHNT, CDR2 YYREEE (reference sequence). This CDR3 is built from 15 residues.

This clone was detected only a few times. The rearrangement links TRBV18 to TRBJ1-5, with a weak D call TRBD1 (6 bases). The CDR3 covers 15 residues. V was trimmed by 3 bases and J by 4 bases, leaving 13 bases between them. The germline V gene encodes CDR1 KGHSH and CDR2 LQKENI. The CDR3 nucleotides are TGTGCCAGCTCACCGGCACAGGGTCCTAATCAGCCCCAGCATTTT. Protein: CASSPAQGPNQPQHF.

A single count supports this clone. CDR3 nucleotide sequence: TGCGCCAGCAGCTTAAACTACGCCACGCAGGGGGAGACCCAGTACTTC. It encodes CASSLNYATQGETQYF. The rearrangement uses TRBV5-1 and TRBJ2-5; D possibly corresponds to TRBD1 (6 bases). Germline V CDR1 and CDR2: SGHRS, YFSETQ. CDR3 length: 16 amino acids. V lost 2 bases and J 5 bases, leaving 19 bases between the germline ends.

Here the CDR3 reads CASSEGAGVGKLFF. The DNA for the CDR3 is TGTGCCAGCAGTGAGGGGGCAGGCGTAGGGAAACTGTTTTTT. The chain has TRBV2 and TRBJ1-4; TRBD1 is a possible D gene (6 bases). Germline V gives CDR1 SNHLY, CDR2 FYNNEI. This CDR3 contains 14 residues. Trimming shortened V by 3 bases and J by 11 bases, and 16 bases separated the two germline ends.

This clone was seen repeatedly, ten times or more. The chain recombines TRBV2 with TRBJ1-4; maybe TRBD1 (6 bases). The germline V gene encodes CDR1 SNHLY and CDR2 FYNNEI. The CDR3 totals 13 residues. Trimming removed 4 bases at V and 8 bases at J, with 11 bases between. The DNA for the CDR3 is TGTGCCAGCAGTGCAGGGGCCGGCGAAAAACTGTTTTTT. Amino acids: CASSAGAGEKLFF.

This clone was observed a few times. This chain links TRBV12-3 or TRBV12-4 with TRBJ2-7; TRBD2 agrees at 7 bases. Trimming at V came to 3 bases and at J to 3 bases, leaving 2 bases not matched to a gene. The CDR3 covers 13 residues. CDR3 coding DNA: TGTGCCAGCAGTTTCAGGGAGGGCTACGAGCAGTACTTC. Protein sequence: CASSFREGYEQYF.

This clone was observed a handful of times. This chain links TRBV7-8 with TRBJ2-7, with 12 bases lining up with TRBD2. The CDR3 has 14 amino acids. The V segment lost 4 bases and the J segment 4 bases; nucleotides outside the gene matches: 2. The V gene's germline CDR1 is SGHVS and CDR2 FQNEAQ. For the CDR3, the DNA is TGTGCCAGCAGCTCGACTAGCGGGAGTTACGAGCAGTACTTC. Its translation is CASSSTSGSYEQYF.

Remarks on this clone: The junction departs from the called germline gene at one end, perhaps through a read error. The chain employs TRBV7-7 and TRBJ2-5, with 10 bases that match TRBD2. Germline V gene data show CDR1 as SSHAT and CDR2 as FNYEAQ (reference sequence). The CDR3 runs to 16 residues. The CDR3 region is CASSSISGGGRETQYF. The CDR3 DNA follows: TGTGCTAGCAGCTCAATCAGCGGGGGGGGCCGAGAGACCCAGTACTTC.

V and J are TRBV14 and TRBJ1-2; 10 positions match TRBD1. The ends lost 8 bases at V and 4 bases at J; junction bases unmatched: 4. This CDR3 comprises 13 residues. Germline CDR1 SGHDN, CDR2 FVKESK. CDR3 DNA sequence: TGTGCCAGCTCGACAGGGGGCGGCTATGGCTACACCTTC. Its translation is CASSTGGGYGYTF.

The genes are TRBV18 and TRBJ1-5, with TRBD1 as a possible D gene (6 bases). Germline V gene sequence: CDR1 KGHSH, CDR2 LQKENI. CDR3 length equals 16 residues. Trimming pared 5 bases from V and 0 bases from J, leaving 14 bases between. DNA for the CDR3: TGTGCCAGCTCAGCGGACAGCCCAAATAGCAATCAGCCCCAGCATTTT. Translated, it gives CASSADSPNSNQPQHF. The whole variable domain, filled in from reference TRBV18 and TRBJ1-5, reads NAGVMQNPRHLVRRRGQEARLRCSPMKGHSHVYWYRQLPEEGLKFMVYLQKENIIDESGMPKERFSAEFPKEGPSILRIQQVVRGDSAAYFCASSADSPNSNQPQHFGDGTRLSIL.

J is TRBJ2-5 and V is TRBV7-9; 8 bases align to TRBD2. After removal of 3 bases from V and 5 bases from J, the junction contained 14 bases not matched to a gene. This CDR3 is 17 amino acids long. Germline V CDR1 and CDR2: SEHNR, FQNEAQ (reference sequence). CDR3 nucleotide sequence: TGTGCCAGCAGCTTCTCCTGGGGAGCGGGGGCCGGGGAGACCCAGTACTTC. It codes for CASSFSWGAGAGETQYF.

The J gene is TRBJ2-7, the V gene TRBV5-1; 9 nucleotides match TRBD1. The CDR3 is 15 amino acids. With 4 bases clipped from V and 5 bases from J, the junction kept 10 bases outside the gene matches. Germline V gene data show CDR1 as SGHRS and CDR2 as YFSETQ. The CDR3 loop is CASSISYRGQDEQYF. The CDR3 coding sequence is TGCGCCAGCAGCATCTCATACAGGGGGCAGGACGAGCAGTACTTC.

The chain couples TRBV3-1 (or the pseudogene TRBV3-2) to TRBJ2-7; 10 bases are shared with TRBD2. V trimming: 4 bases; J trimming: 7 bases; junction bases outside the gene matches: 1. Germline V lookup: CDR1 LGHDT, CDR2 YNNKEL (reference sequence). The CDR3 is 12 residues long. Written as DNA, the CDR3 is TGTGCCAGCAGCCTACTAGCGGGAGAGCAGTACTTC. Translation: CASSLLAGEQYF.

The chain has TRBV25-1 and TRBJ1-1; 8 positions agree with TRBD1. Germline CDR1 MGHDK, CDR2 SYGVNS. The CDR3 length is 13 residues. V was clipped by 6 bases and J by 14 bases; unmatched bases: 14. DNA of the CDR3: TGTGCCAGCAGCGCATCCAGGAGACAGGGGATGTTCTTT. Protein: CASSASRRQGMFF.

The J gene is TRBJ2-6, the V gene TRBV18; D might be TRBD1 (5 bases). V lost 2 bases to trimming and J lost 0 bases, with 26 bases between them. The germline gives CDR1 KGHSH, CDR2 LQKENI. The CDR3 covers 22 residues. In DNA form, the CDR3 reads TGTGCCAGCTCACCATTACGATCAGACTTGACAGCCGAGAGCTCTGGGGCCAACGTCCTGACTTTC. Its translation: CASSPLRSDLTAESSGANVLTF.

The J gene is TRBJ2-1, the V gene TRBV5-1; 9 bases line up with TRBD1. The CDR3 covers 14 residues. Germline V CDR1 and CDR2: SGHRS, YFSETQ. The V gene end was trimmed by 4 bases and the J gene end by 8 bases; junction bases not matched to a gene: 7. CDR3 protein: CASSPGQGKDEQFF. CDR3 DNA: TGCGCCAGCAGCCCGGGACAGGGTAAGGATGAGCAGTTCTTC. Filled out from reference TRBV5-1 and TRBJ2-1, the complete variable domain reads KAGVTQTPRYLIKTRGQQVTLSCSPISGHRSVSWYQQTPGQGLQFLFEYFSETQRNKGNFPGRFSGRQFSNSRSEMNVSTLELGDSALYLCASSPGQGKDEQFFGPGTRLTVL.

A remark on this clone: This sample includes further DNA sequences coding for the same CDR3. The CDR3 here is CASSVGTSGSTDTQYF. The CDR3 nucleotides read TGTGCCAGCAGCGTAGGAACTAGCGGGAGCACAGATACGCAGTATTTT. This rearrangement joins TRBV9 to TRBJ2-3; 9 nucleotides agree with TRBD2. Losses at the gene ends were 0 bases for V and 0 bases for J; bases not matched to a gene: 2. The CDR3 sequence is 16 residues long. Germline V lookup: CDR1 SGDLS, CDR2 YYNGEE.

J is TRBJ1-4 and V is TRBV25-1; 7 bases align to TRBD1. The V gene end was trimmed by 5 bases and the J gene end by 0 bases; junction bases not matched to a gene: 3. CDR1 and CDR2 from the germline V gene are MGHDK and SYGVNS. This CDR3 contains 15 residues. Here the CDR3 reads CASSQQGATNEKLFF. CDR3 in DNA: TGTGCCAGCAGTCAGCAGGGGGCAACTAATGAAAAACTGTTTTTT.

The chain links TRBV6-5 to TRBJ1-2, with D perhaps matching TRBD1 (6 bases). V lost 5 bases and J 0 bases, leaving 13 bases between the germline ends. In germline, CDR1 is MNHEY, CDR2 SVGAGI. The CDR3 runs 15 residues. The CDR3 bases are TGTGCCAGCAGTAGGGGGAGGGGATCTAACTATGGCTACACCTTC. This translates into CASSRGRGSNYGYTF.

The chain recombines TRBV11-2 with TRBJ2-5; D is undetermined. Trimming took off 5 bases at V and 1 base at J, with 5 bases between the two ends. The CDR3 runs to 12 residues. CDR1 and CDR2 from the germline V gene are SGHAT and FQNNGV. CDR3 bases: TGTGCCAGCAGCCCTTCCCAAGAGACCCAGTACTTC. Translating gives CASSPSQETQYF.

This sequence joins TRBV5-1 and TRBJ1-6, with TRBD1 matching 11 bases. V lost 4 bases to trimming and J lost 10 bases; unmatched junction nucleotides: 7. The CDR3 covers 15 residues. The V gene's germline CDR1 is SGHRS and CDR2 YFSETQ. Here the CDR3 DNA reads TGCGCCAGCAGCGCGGACAGGGGGCGAGGATCACCCCTCCACTTT. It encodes CASSADRGRGSPLHF. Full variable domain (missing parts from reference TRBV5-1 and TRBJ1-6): KAGVTQTPRYLIKTRGQQVTLSCSPISGHRSVSWYQQTPGQGLQFLFEYFSETQRNKGNFPGRFSGRQFSNSRSEMNVSTLELGDSALYLCASSADRGRGSPLHFGNGTRLTVT.

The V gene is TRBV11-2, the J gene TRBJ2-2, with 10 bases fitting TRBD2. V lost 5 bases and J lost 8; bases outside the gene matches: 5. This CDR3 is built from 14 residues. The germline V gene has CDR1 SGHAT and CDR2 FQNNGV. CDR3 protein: CASSRSGRVGELFF. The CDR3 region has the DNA TGTGCCAGCAGCCGGAGCGGGAGGGTTGGGGAGCTGTTTTTT. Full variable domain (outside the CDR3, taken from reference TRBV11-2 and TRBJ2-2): EAGVAQSPRYKIIEKRQSVAFWCNPISGHATLYWYQQILGQGPKLLIQFQNNGVVDDSQLPKDRFSAERLKGVDSTLKIQPAKLEDSAVYLCASSRSGRVGELFFGEGSRLTVL.

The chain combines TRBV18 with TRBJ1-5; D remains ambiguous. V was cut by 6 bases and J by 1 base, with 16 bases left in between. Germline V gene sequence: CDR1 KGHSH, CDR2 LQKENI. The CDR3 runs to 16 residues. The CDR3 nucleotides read TGTGCCAGCTCTCTTTCAGTCCCGGAGAGCAATCAGCCCCAGCATTTT. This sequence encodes CASSLSVPESNQPQHF.

CDR3 nucleotides: TGTGCCATCAGTGGGACAGGGGAGGGCTATGGCTACACCTTC. Translated: CAISGTGEGYGYTF. The chain carries TRBV10-3 and TRBJ1-2; 9 nucleotides line up with TRBD1. The CDR3 loop spans 14 amino acids. CDR1 and CDR2 from the germline V gene are ENHRY and SYGVKD. The ends lost 4 bases at V and 4 bases at J; junction bases unmatched: 4.

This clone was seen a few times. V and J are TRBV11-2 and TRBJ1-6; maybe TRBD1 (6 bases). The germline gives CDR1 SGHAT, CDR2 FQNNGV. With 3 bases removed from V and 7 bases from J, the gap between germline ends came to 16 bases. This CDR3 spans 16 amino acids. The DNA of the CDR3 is TGTGCCAGCAGCTTTCCTCACAGGGAGAGGAATTCACCCCTCCACTTT. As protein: CASSFPHRERNSPLHF.

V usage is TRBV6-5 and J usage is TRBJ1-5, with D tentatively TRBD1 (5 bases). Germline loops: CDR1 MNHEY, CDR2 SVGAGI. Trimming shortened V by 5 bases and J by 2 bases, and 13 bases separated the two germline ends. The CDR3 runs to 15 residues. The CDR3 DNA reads TGTGCCAGCAGTAGGGGCCAAGGGGGCAATCAGCCCCAGCATTTT. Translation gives CASSRGQGGNQPQHF.